This TCR beta chain was recovered during a study of spatial heterogeneity in lung cancer. Study at large: Among detected sequences, beta-chain ones consistently exceeded alpha-chain ones in number. For the average unique TCR and UMI combination, more than 8.5 occurrences appeared in raw reads.

One entry per CDR3 protein results from TCRdb running MiXCR on the 5' RACE reads. Among some 14,000 distinct CDR3 sequences listed, around 5.2% were seen once. Sample time point: sample taken at primary tumor resection. Researchers sequenced whole RNA taken from tumor, nontumor lung or frozen PBMC without sorting. Patients with untreated early-stage non-small cell lung cancer, numbering approximately 70, were the donors. This clonotype occurred many times. As an off-target read in a library built for alpha chains, this beta chain has a frequency of little significance. The J segment lost 2 bases and the V segment lost 6 bases, leaving 4 bases of the junction unmatched. The CDR3 has 14 amino acids. The germline V gene encodes CDR1 DFQATT and CDR2 SNEGSKA (reference sequence).

The clonotype originates from a human donor with early-stage non-small cell lung cancer. The chain uses TRBV20-1 and TRBJ2-2, with 9 bases that match TRBD2. Sequenced material: lung tumor tissue, taken at surgery. The CDR3 DNA is TGCAGTGCCCGTAGCGGGAGAAACACCGGGGAGCTGTTTTTT. Translation: CSARSGRNTGELFF.